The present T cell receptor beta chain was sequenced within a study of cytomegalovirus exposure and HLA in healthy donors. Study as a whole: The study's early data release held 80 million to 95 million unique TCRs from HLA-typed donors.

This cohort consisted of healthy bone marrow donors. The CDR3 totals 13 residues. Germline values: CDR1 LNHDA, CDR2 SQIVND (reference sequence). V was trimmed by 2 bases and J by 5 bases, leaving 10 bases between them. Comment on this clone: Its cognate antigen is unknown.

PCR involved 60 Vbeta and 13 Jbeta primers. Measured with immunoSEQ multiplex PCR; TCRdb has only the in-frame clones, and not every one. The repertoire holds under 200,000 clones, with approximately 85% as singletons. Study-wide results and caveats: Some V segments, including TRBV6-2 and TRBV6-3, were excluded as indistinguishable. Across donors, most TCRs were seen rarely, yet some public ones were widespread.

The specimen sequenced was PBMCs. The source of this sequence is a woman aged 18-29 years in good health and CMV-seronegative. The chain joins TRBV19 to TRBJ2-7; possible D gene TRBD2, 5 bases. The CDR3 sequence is CASSIPGNNEQYF. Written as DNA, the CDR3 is TGTGCCAGTAGTATACCCGGGAACAACGAGCAGTACTTC.